This T cell receptor beta chain was recorded in a study of T cells in Graves' hyperthyroidism and ophthalmopathy. TCR beta CDR3 region amplification was performed from RNA transcripts. In the first-round RT-PCR of the TCR CDR3, the HTBI primer set was used. TCRdb used MiXCR to reprocess the multiplex PCR reads, holding one entry per CDR3 protein. The data contain hundreds of thousands of distinct CDR3 sequences, 45% of them singletons. From germline, CDR1 is DFQATT and CDR2 SNEGSKA (reference sequence). There are 16 residues in the CDR3. Trimming removed 4 bases at V and 4 bases at J, with 20 bases between.

This clonotype was obtained from an adult man with Graves' disease, either hyperthyroidism or ophthalmopathy (not recorded which). The V call is TRBV20-1, the J call TRBJ1-3; weak D call: TRBD1 (5 bases). Sequenced input: peripheral blood or thyroid tissue (not recorded which). The CDR3 loop reads CSAKSGLAGYGNTIYF. The CDR3 DNA follows: TGCAGTGCTAAATCGGGACTAGCGGGATACGGAAACACCATATATTTT.